Given below is one TCR beta chain in context. Its cognate antigen is unknown. Profiling relied on immunoSEQ multiplex PCR, and the TCRdb table lists in-frame clones only, not all of them. In the table there are about 42,000 clones, roughly 85% of which are singletons. The data derive from a study of a mutant IDH1 vaccine in newly diagnosed glioma. Looking at the study overall: Vaccination started 4-6 weeks after radiotherapy alone, or with temozolomide cycles. Treated patients had a mean age of 40.4 years and a roughly 60% male, about 38% female split. Patients had received radiotherapy, temozolomide, or both previously, most receiving both.

Indicated time point: week 5, during vaccination. Mutant IDH1 20-mer peptide, at 300 ug, made up each vaccine dose, with topical imiquimod. This CDR3 region has 14 residues. CDR1 LNHDA and CDR2 SQIVND come from the germline V gene (reference sequence). V shed 3 bases and J shed 7 bases, with 15 bases lying between them. Overall study results and limits: Pseudoprogression looked unconnected to shifts in top peripheral T cell clonotypes.

The specimen was PBMCs, collected from a glioma patient whose treatment included an IDH1 peptide vaccine. The rearrangement joins TRBV19 to TRBJ1-1; tentatively, D is TRBD1 (6 bases). This TCR was sampled from a man aged 35-49 years with glioma. DNA of the CDR3: TGTGCCAGTAGTATTGGGGGCGGATCAGGTGAAGCTTTCTTT. Encoded protein: CASSIGGGSGEAFF. Full variable domain (rest looked up from reference TRBV19 and TRBJ1-1): DGGITQSPKYLFRKEGQNVTLSCEQNLNHDAMYWYRQDPGQGLRLIYYSQIVNDFQKGDIAEGYSVSREKKESFPLTVTSAQKNPTAFYLCASSIGGGSGEAFFGQGTRLTVV.